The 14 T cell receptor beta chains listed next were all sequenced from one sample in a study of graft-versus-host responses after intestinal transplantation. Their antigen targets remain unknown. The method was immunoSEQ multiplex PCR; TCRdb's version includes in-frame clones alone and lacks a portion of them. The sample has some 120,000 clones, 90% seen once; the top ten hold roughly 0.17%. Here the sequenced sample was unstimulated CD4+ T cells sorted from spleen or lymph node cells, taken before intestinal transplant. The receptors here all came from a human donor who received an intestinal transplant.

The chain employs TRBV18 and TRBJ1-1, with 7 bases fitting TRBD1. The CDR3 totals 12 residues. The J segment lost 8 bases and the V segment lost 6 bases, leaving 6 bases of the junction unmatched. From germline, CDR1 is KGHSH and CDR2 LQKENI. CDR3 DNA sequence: TGTGCCAGCTCCCCAGGGGGGGGAGAAGCTTTCTTT. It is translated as CASSPGGGEAFF.

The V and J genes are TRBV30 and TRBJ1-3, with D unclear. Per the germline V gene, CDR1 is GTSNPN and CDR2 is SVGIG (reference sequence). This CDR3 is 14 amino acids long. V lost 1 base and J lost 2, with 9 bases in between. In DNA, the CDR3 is TGTGCCTGGAGTGGGGCCCCTACTGGAAACACCATATATTTT. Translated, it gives CAWSGAPTGNTIYF.

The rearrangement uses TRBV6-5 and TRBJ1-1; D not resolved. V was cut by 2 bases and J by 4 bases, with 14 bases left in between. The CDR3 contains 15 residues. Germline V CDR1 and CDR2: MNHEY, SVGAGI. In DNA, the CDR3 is TGTGCCAGCAGTTACAGCCTGGTCGGCGGCACTGAAGCTTTCTTT. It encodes CASSYSLVGGTEAFF.

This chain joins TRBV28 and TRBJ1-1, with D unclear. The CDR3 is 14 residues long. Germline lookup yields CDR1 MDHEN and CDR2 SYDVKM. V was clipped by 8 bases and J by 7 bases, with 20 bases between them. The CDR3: CASATGGTAYEAFF. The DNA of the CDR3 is TGTGCCAGCGCAACCGGAGGAACAGCTTATGAAGCTTTCTTT.

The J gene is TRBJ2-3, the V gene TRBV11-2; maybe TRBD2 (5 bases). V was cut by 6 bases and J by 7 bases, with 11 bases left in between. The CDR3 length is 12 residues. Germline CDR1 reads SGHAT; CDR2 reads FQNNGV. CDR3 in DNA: TGTGCCAGCAGATCGGGGTCTTATACGCAGTATTTT. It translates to CASRSGSYTQYF.

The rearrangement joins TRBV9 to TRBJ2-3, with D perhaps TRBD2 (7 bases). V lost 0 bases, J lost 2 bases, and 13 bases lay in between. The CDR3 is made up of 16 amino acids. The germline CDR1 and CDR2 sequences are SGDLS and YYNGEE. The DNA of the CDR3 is TGTGCCAGCAGCGTAGTGGAGGGGGGGCCCACAGATACGCAGTATTTT. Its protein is CASSVVEGGPTDTQYF. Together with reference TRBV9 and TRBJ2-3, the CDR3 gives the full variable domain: DSGVTQTPKHLITATGQRVTLRCSPRSGDLSVYWYQQSLDQGLQFLIQYYNGEERAKGNILERFSAQQFPDLHSELNLSSLELGDSALYFCASSVVEGGPTDTQYFGPGTRLTVL.

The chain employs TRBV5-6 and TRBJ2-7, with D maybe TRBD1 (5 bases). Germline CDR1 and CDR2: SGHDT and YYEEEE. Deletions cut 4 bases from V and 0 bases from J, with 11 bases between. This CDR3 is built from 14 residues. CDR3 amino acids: CASSHIRGSYEQYF. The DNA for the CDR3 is TGTGCCAGCAGCCACATAAGGGGCTCCTACGAGCAGTACTTC.

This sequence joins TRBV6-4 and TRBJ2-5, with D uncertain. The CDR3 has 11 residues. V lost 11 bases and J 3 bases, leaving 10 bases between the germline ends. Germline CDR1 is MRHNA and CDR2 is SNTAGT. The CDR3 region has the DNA TGTGCCCACTACCTGAAAGAGACCCAGTACTTC. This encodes CAHYLKETQYF.

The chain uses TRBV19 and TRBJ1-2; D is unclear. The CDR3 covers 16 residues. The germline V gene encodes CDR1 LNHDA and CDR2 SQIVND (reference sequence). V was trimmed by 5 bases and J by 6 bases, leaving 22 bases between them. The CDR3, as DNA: TGTGCCAGTAGTCCGGTATCGAGGAGGGTAACGGATGGCTACACCTTC. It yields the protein CASSPVSRRVTDGYTF.

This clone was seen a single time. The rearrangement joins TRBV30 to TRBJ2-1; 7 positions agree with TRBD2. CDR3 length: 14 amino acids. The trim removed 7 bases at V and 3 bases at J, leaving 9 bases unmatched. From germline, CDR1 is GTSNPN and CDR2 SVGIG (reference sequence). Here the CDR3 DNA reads TGTGCCTTGCTTGGGCGGGGGTACTACAATGAGCAGTTCTTC. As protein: CALLGRGYYNEQFF.

As DNA, the CDR3 is TGTGCCAGCAGCTTGCGCAGAATCAAAAGCTCCTACGAGCAGTACTTC. Its translation: CASSLRRIKSSYEQYF. The chain is built from TRBV5-6 and TRBJ2-7; D remains ambiguous. Trimming stripped 1 base from V and 0 bases from J, with 14 bases between. There are 16 residues in the CDR3. Germline V lookup: CDR1 SGHDT, CDR2 YYEEEE.

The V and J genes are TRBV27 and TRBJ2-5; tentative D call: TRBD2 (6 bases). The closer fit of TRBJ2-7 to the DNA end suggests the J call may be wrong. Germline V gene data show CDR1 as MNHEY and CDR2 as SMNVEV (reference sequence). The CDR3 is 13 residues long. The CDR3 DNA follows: TGTGCCAGCAGTCGCGGGACTTACTACGAGCAGTACTTC. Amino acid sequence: CASSRGTYYEQYF.

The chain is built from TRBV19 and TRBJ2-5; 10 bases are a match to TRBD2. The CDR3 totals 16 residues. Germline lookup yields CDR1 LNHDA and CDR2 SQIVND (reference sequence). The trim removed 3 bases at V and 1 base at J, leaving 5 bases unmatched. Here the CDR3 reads CASSINGLAVQETQYF. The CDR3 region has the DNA TGTGCCAGTAGTATTAACGGACTAGCGGTCCAAGAGACCCAGTACTTC.

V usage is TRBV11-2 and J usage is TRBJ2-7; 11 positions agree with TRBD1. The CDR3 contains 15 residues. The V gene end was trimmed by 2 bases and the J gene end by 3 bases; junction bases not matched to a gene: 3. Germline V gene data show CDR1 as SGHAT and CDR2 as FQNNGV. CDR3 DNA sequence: TGTGCCAGCAGCTTAATCGGGACAGGGGGCTACGAGCAGTACTTC. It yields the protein CASSLIGTGGYEQYF.